Presented here are 5 T cell receptor beta chains from one specimen sequenced in a study of naive and memory T cell subsets. Four rounds of PCR amplified the ligated cDNA using nested alpha and beta constant-region primers plus SP2. TCRdb analysed the UMI-ligation and nested PCR reads with MiXCR anew, one entry per CDR3 protein. The repertoire holds roughly 200 distinct CDR3 sequences, 97% to 99% seen once, with 5% to 7% in the top ten. The specimen sequenced was effector memory CD8+ T cells from blood. Subset noted: effector memory, CD45RA- CD27-. Source of these receptors: a human donor in good health.

Details on this clonotype: This beta chain slipped into a library made for alpha chains as a stray read, so its size is not meaningful. The chain employs TRBV7-3 and TRBJ1-2, with a weak D call TRBD1 (6 bases). This CDR3 contains 13 residues. V was cut by 5 bases and J by 4 bases, with 11 bases left in between. Germline CDR1 and CDR2: SGHTA and FQGTGA. CDR3 sequence (DNA): TGTGCCAGCAGCCAGGACAGACTCTATGGCTACACCTTC. As protein: CASSQDRLYGYTF.

Turning to this clonotype: Little can be read into the size of this beta chain, an off-target read in a library designed for alpha chains. The V gene is TRBV10-2, the J gene TRBJ2-3, with D uncertain. V was pared by 3 bases and J by 5 bases, with 3 bases between. The germline V gene encodes CDR1 WSHSY and CDR2 SAAADI. This CDR3 is 11 amino acids long. The CDR3 nucleotides read TGCGCCAGCAGTGATCGAGATACGCAGTATTTT. Protein sequence: CASSDRDTQYF.

Regarding this clonotype: Since the library was made to target alpha chains, this beta chain is a stray read and its abundance is not meaningful. This chain uses TRBV5-6 with TRBJ1-5; 10 positions match TRBD1. The CDR3 sequence is 14 residues long. V shed 4 bases, J shed 6 bases, and the junction held 4 bases outside the gene matches. The germline CDR1 and CDR2 sequences are SGHDT and YYEEEE. The CDR3 region is CASSPGQGGQPQHF. CDR3 nucleotides: TGTGCCAGCAGCCCTGGACAGGGGGGTCAGCCCCAGCATTTT.

For this clonotype: Because the library targeted alpha chains, this beta chain is an off-target read whose size means little. The V gene is TRBV29-1, the J gene TRBJ2-5, with D possibly matching TRBD2 (6 bases). The V end was cut by 6 bases, the J end by 4 bases, with 15 bases between. This CDR3 comprises 13 residues. Germline V gene data show CDR1 as SQVTM and CDR2 as ANQGSEA. The CDR3 bases are TGCAGCGTCGCCAGTACTAGCCCAGAGACCCAGTACTTC. Amino acids: CSVASTSPETQYF.

Worth noting for this clonotype: Being off target in a library aimed at alpha chains, this beta chain has a size of little meaning. The chain is built from TRBV29-1 and TRBJ2-3, with D possibly called TRBD1 or TRBD2 (5 bases each). The CDR3 extends over 12 amino acids. Per germline, CDR1 SQVTM and CDR2 ANQGSEA. V lost 6 bases, J lost 3 bases, and 10 bases lay in between. The DNA for the CDR3 is TGCAGCGTCGGGGCTGGTACAGATACGCAGTATTTT. Its translation: CSVGAGTDTQYF.